Included here is one TCR beta chain sequence, with context. The record originates from a study of OX40 agonist ivuxolimab in advanced cancers. This CDR3 is built from 17 residues. Germline values: CDR1 LNHDA, CDR2 SQIVND (reference sequence). V gave up 3 bases and J gave up 0 bases, with 17 bases separating them. Assay: immunoSEQ multiplex PCR; the TCRdb copy retains only in-frame clones and omits some. Counted here are tens of thousands of clones, about 85% occurring once; the ten biggest clones make up roughly 0.67%. The input for sequencing was CD4+ or CD8+ T cells sorted from blood, taken in a trial of the OX40 agonist ivuxolimab. The J gene is TRBJ1-1, the V gene TRBV19; possibly TRBD1 for D (5 bases). The receptor was derived from an adult with an advanced solid tumor such as melanoma, head and neck, liver or kidney cancer. For the CDR3, the DNA is TGTGCCAGTAGTATCAGGCAGGGAGGCGTCATGAACACTGAAGCTTTCTTT. Amino acid sequence: CASSIRQGGVMNTEAFF.